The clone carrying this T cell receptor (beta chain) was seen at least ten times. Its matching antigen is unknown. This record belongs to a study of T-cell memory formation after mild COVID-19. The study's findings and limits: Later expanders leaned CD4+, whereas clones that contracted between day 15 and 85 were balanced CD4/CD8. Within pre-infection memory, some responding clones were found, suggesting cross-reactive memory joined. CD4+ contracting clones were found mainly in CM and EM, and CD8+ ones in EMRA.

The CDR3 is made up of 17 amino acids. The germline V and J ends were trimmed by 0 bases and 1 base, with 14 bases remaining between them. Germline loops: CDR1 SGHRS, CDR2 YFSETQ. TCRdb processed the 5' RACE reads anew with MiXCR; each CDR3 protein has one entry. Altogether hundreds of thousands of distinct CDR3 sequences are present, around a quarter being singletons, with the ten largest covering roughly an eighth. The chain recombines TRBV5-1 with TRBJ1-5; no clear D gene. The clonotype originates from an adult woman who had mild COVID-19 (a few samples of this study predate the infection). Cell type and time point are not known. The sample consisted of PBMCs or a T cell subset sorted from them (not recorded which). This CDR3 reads CASSLAPIGSSNQPQHF. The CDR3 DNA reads TGCGCCAGCAGCTTGGCCCCCATTGGATCCAGCAATCAGCCCCAGCATTTT.